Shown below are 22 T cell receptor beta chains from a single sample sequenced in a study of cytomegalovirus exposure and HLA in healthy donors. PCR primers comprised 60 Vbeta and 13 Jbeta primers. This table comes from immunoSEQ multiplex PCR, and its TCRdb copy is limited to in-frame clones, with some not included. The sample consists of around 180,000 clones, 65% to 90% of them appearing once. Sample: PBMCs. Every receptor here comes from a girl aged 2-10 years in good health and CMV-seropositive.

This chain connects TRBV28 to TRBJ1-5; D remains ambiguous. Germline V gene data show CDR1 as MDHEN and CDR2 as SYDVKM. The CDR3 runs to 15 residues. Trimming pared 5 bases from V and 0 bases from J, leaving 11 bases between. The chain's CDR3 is CASSLVHSSNQPQHF. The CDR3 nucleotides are TGTGCCAGCAGTCTGGTCCACAGTAGCAATCAGCCCCAGCATTTT. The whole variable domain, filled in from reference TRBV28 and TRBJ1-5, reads DVKVTQSSRYLVKRTGEKVFLECVQDMDHENMFWYRQDPGLGLRLIYFSYDVKMKEKGDIPEGYSVSREKKERFSLILESASTNQTSMYLCASSLVHSSNQPQHFGDGTRLSIL.

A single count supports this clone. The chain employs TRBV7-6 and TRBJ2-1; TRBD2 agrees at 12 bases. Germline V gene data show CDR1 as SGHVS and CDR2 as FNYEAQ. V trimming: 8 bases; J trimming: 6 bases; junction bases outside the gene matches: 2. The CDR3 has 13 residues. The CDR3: CASLGLAGNEQFF. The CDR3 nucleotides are TGTGCCAGCTTGGGACTAGCGGGCAATGAGCAGTTCTTC.

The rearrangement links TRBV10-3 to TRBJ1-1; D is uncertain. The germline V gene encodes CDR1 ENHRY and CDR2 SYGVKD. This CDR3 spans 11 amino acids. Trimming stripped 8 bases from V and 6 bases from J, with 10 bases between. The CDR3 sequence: CAIWEGSEAFF. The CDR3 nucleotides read TGTGCCATCTGGGAGGGATCTGAAGCTTTCTTT.

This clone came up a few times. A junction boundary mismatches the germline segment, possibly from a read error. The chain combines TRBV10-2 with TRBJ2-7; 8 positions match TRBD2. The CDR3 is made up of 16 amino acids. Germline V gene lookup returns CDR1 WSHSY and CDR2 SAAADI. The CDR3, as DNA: TGCGCCAGCAGTGAGTCGGTGTCCGGGACTAGTTACGGGCAGTACTTC. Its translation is CASSESVSGTSYGQYF.

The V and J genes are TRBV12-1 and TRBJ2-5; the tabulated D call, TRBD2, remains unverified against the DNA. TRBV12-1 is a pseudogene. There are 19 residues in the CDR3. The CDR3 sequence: CASPRYRSGTSGRVETQYF. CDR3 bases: TGTGCCAGCCCCCGTTATAGATCCGGTACGAGCGGGAGAGTAGAGACCCAGTACTTC.

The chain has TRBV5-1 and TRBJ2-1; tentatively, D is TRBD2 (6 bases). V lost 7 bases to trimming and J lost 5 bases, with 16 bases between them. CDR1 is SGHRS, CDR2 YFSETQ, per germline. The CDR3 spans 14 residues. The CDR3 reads CASAPSAGNNEQFF. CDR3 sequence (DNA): TGCGCCAGCGCCCCTAGCGCCGGGAACAATGAGCAGTTCTTC.

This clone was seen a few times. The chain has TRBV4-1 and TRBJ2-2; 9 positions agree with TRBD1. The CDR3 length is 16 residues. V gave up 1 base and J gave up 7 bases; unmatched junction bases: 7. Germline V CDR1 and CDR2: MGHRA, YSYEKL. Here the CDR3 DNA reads TGCGCCAGCAGCCAAGTTAGGACAGGGGCCAGCGGGGAGCTGTTTTTT. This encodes CASSQVRTGASGELFF.

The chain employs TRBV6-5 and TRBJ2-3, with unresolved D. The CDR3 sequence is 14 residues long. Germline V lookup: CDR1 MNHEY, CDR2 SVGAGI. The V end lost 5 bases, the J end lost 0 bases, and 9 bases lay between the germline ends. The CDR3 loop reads CASSALLSTDTQYF. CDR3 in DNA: TGTGCCAGCAGTGCTCTACTGAGCACAGATACGCAGTATTTT.

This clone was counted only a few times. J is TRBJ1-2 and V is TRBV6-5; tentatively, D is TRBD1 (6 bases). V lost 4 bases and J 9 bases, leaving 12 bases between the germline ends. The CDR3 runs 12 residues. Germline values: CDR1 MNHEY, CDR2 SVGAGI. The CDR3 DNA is TGTGCCAGCAGTTCCGGACAGTACAGCTACACCTTC. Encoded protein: CASSSGQYSYTF.

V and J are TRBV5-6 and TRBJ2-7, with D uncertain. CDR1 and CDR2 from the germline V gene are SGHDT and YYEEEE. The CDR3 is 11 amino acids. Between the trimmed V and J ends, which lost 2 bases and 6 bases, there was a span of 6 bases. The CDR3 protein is CASSFLSEQYF. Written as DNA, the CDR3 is TGTGCCAGCAGCTTTCTCTCCGAGCAGTACTTC.

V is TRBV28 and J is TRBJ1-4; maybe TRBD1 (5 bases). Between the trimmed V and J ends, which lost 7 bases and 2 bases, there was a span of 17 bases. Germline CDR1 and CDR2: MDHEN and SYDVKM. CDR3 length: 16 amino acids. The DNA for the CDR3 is TGTGCCAGCACCCCAGGGTGGGAAGGGACTAATGAAAAACTGTTTTTT. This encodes CASTPGWEGTNEKLFF.

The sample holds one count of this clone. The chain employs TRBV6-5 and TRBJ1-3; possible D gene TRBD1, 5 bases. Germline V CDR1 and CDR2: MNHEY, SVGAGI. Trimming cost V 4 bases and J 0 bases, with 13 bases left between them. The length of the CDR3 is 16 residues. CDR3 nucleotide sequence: TGTGCCAGCAGTTCACGGGGACTAAGCTCTGGAAACACCATATATTTT. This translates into CASSSRGLSSGNTIYF.

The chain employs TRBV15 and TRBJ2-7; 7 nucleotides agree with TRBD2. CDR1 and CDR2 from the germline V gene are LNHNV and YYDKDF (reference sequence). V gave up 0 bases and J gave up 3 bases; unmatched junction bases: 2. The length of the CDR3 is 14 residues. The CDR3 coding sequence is TGTGCCACCAGCAGAGATTGGGGGGGCTACGAGCAGTACTTC. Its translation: CATSRDWGGYEQYF. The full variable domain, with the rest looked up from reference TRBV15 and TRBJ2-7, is DAMVIQNPRYQVTQFGKPVTLSCSQTLNHNVMYWYQQKSSQAPKLLFHYYDKDFNNEADTPDNFQSRRPNTSFCFLDIRSPGLGDTAMYLCATSRDWGGYEQYFGPGTRLTVT.

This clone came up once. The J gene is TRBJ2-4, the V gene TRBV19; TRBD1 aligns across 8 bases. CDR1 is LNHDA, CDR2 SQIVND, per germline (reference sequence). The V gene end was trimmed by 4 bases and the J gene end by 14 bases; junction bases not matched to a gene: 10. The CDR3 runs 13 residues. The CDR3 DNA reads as TGTGCCAGTAGTACCGGACAGGGCCATCCAGAGTACTTC. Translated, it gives CASSTGQGHPEYF.

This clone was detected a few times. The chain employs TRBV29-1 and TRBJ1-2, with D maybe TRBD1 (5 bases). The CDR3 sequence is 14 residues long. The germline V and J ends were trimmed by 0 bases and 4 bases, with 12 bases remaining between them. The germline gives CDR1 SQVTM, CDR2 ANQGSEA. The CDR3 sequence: CSVEDQWGLYGYTF. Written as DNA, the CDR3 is TGCAGCGTTGAAGATCAGTGGGGCCTCTATGGCTACACCTTC.

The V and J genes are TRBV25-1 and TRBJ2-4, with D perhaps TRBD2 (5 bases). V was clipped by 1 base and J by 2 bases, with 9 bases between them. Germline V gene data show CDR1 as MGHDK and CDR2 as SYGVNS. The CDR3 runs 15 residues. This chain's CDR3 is CASSEFGEPKNIQYF. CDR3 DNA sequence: TGTGCCAGCAGTGAATTCGGGGAACCCAAAAACATTCAGTACTTC. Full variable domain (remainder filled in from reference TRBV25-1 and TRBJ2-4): EADIYQTPRYLVIGTGKKITLECSQTMGHDKMYWYQQDPGMELHLIHYSYGVNSTEKGDLSSESTVSRIRTEHFPLTLESARPSHTSQYLCASSEFGEPKNIQYFGAGTRLSVL.

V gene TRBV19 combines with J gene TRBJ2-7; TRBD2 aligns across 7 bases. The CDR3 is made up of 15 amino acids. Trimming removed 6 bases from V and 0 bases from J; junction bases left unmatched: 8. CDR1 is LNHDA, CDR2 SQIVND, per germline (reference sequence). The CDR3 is CASSLGRGRSYEQYF. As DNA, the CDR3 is TGTGCCAGTAGCCTAGGGAGGGGTCGCTCCTACGAGCAGTACTTC.

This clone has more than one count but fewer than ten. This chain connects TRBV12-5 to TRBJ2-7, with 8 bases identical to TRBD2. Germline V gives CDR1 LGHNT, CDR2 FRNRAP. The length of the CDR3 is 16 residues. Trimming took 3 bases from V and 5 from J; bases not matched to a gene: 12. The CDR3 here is CASGLETGTSVHEQYF. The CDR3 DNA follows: TGTGCTAGTGGTTTAGAAACCGGGACTAGTGTACACGAGCAGTACTTC.

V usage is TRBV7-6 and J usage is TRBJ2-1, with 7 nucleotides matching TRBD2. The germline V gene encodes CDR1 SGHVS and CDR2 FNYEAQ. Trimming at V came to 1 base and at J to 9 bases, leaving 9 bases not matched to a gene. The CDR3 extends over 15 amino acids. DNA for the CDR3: TGTGCCAGCAGCTTAGAAGCGGGAACGGCAAGTGAGCAGTTCTTC. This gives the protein CASSLEAGTASEQFF.

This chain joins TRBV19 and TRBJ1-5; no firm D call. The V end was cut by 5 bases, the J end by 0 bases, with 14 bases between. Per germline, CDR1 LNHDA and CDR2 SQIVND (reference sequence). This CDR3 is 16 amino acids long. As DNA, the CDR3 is TGTGCCAGTAGTCGCGGGGAAGGAGGTAGCAATCAGCCCCAGCATTTT. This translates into CASSRGEGGSNQPQHF.

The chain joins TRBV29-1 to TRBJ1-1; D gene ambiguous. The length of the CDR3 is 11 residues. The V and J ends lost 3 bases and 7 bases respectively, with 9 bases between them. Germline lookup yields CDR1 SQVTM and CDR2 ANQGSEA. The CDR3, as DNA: TGCAGCGTTGAGAAGCAAATTGAAGCTTTCTTT. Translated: CSVEKQIEAFF.

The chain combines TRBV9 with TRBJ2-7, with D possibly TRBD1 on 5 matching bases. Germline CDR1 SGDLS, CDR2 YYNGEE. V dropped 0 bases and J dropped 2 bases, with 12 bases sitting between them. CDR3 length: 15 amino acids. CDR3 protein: CASSVAYQGPYEQYF. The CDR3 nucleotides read TGTGCCAGCAGCGTAGCTTATCAGGGCCCCTACGAGCAGTACTTC.